One sample yielded the 22 T cell receptor beta chains listed below, sequenced in a study of sequential checkpoint blockade in melanoma. Described treatment: randomized to nivolumab then ipilimumab (arm A) or the reverse (arm B). Repertoires were generated with immunoSEQ multiplex PCR, while TCRdb's copy carries only in-frame clones and drops some. Counted here are 13,000 to 15,000 clones, roughly 50% occurring once; the ten biggest clones make up 15% to 20%. The sample consisted of CD8+ T cells sorted from blood (inferred from file names), taken from a patient given nivolumab and ipilimumab in sequence. Receptors were obtained from a human donor with melanoma.

The chain combines TRBV28 with TRBJ2-1; the match to TRBD2 covers 7 bases. The length of the CDR3 is 15 residues. CDR1 MDHEN and CDR2 SYDVKM come from the germline V gene. V was pared by 3 bases and J by 8 bases, with 10 bases of the junction left unmatched. CDR3 region: CASSFLRGSGDEQFF. CDR3 coding DNA: TGTGCCAGCAGTTTTCTGCGGGGGAGCGGCGATGAGCAGTTCTTC.

This clone was observed a handful of times. V is TRBV7-6 and J is TRBJ2-3; D is perhaps TRBD2 (5 bases). The CDR3 spans 13 residues. Looked up from germline, CDR1 is SGHVS and CDR2 is FNYEAQ. V lost 3 bases and J 2 bases, leaving 6 bases between the germline ends. The DNA for the CDR3 is TGTGCCAGCAGCTTTAGCGCCACAGATACGCAGTATTTT. This translates into CASSFSATDTQYF.

This chain uses TRBV9 with TRBJ1-4; 8 bases match TRBD1. Germline V gene sequence: CDR1 SGDLS, CDR2 YYNGEE. The CDR3 length is 15 residues. Unmatched junction bases numbered 13, after V lost 3 bases and J lost 12 bases. CDR3 nucleotides: TGTGCCAGCAGCGCACGGGGGGACAGGTCTATGGAACTGTTTTTT. Residues: CASSARGDRSMELFF.

This clone has only a few counts. This sequence joins TRBV28 and TRBJ2-1; D gene unclear. V gave up 2 bases and J gave up 3 bases, with 14 bases separating them. This CDR3 has 16 amino acids. Germline lookup yields CDR1 MDHEN and CDR2 SYDVKM. This CDR3 reads CASSLRLRHNYNEQFF. The CDR3 DNA is TGTGCCAGCAGTTTAAGGTTGAGACATAACTACAATGAGCAGTTCTTC.

This chain uses TRBV10-3 with TRBJ1-1; tentatively, D is TRBD1 (5 bases). The V gene lost 10 bases and the J gene lost 1 base, with 13 bases spanning the gap. This CDR3 region has 13 residues. Germline V gives CDR1 ENHRY, CDR2 SYGVKD. CDR3 sequence: CATGGVGNTEAFF. DNA for the CDR3: TGTGCCACCGGGGGGGTGGGGAACACTGAAGCTTTCTTT.

A few counts support this clone. The V call is TRBV1, the J call TRBJ2-1; TRBD2, as called in the table, went unchecked against the DNA. TRBV1 is an annotated pseudogene. The CDR3 covers 17 residues. The CDR3 region is CASSLGQASGFGDEQFF. The CDR3 region has the DNA TGCGCCAGCAGCCTCGGACAGGCTAGCGGGTTCGGCGATGAGCAGTTCTTC.

CDR3 sequence reads: CASSGGSGGPYEQYF. CDR3 nucleotide sequence: TGTGCCAGCAGCGGGGGTAGCGGGGGGCCCTACGAGCAGTACTTC. V and J are TRBV6-5 and TRBJ2-7, with TRBD2 matching over 10 bases. The ends lost 6 bases at V and 2 bases at J; junction bases unmatched: 7. The CDR3 is 15 residues long. Per germline, CDR1 MNHEY and CDR2 SVGAGI.

V is TRBV25-1 and J is TRBJ2-1; 12 bases are a match to TRBD2. With V trimmed by 4 bases and J by 4 bases, 5 bases remained unmatched. The CDR3 length is 16 residues. The germline gives CDR1 MGHDK, CDR2 SYGVNS. CDR3 sequence: CASSVTGTSGYNEQFF. The CDR3 region has the DNA TGTGCCAGCAGTGTAACCGGGACTAGCGGGTACAATGAGCAGTTCTTC.

The chain couples TRBV10-3 to TRBJ1-1; D is unresolved. V was clipped by 0 bases and J by 0 bases, with 8 bases between them. Germline loops: CDR1 ENHRY, CDR2 SYGVKD. CDR3 length: 15 amino acids. The CDR3, as DNA: TGTGCCATCAGTGAGTCGGGCTCCATGAACACTGAAGCTTTCTTT. It codes for CAISESGSMNTEAFF.

The chain recombines TRBV29-1 with TRBJ2-6, with D tentatively TRBD2 (5 bases). Germline V lookup: CDR1 SQVTM, CDR2 ANQGSEA. The CDR3 covers 15 residues. Trimming left V 2 bases short and J 0 bases short, with 8 bases between. This CDR3 is CSVESGSSGANVLTF. The CDR3 DNA reads as TGCAGCGTTGAATCGGGGTCCTCTGGGGCCAACGTCCTGACTTTC. Full variable domain (remainder filled in from reference TRBV29-1 and TRBJ2-6): SAVISQKPSRDICQRGTSLTIQCQVDSQVTMMFWYRQQPGQSLTLIATANQGSEATYESGFVIDKFPISRPNLTFSTLTVSNMSPEDSSIYLCSVESGSSGANVLTFGAGSRLTVL.

Judged by abundance, this clone is medium-sized. The V and J genes are TRBV19 and TRBJ2-1, with D perhaps matching TRBD2 (5 bases). This CDR3 is built from 15 residues. The V end was cut by 3 bases, the J end by 8 bases, with 17 bases between. Germline CDR1 and CDR2: LNHDA and SQIVND (reference sequence). The CDR3 DNA follows: TGTGCCAGTAGTATGGGGATGGGTGAGGGCGATGAGCAGTTCTTC. Its protein product is CASSMGMGEGDEQFF.

This clone was found a few times. This sequence joins TRBV27 and TRBJ1-2; 7 bases map to TRBD1. The CDR3 covers 19 residues. Trimming cost V 4 bases and J 0 bases; bases outside gene matches: 17. The germline gives CDR1 MNHEY, CDR2 SMNVEV (reference sequence). CDR3 nucleotide sequence: TGTGCCAGCAGTTCCACCATCTACGGACAGGCCAGTTCTAACTATGGCTACACCTTC. It codes for CASSSTIYGQASSNYGYTF.

Note on this clone: Germline and junction disagree at one end, which may indicate a read error. The gene calls are TRBV5-3 and TRBJ1-2; 7 bases agree with TRBD1. TRBV5-3 is recorded as an ORF, its role being uncertain. The CDR3 sequence is 13 residues long. DNA of the CDR3: TGTGCCAGCAGCTTGGAACAGGGGTATGGCTACACCTTC. Translated: CASSLEQGYGYTF.

This chain links TRBV6-5 with TRBJ2-3; D call uncertain. Per germline, CDR1 MNHEY and CDR2 SVGAGI. This CDR3 region has 13 residues. V was pared by 4 bases and J by 6 bases, with 11 bases between. CDR3 coding DNA: TGTGCCAGCAGTTCCTGGGCCGGTGATACGCAGTATTTT. Translated, it gives CASSSWAGDTQYF.

The CDR3 is CATGGANSYNEQFF. CDR3 sequence (DNA): TGCGCCACCGGCGGGGCGAACTCCTACAATGAGCAGTTCTTC. The chain couples TRBV10-1 to TRBJ2-1; the D gene is possibly TRBD2 (6 bases). The CDR3 contains 14 residues. Per germline, CDR1 WNHNN and CDR2 SYGVQD (reference sequence). Between the trimmed V and J ends, which lost 10 bases and 0 bases, there was a span of 13 bases.

This clone was detected a few times. Here the CDR3 DNA reads TGTGCCAGCAGTTTATCCCCCCTAGCGGGGGCCGCCGAGCAGTACTTC. It yields the protein CASSLSPLAGAAEQYF. The gene calls are TRBV27 and TRBJ2-7; 10 positions agree with TRBD2. The CDR3 has 16 amino acids. V dropped 0 bases and J dropped 6; count of bases not matched to a gene: 8. Germline V gene lookup returns CDR1 MNHEY and CDR2 SMNVEV (reference sequence).

The J gene is TRBJ2-1, the V gene TRBV9; D remains unclear. The CDR3 covers 15 residues. CDR1 is SGDLS and CDR2 is YYNGEE in the germline V gene. The V end was cut by 4 bases, the J end by 0 bases, with 11 bases between. The CDR3: CASSSPLSSYNEQFF. The CDR3 bases are TGTGCCAGCAGCTCTCCACTGAGCTCCTACAATGAGCAGTTCTTC.

V and J are TRBV2 and TRBJ2-7; 8 positions agree with TRBD2. The CDR3 consists of 13 residues. The germline CDR1 and CDR2 sequences are SNHLY and FYNNEI. V gave up 7 bases and J gave up 0 bases; unmatched junction bases: 2. Here the CDR3 DNA reads TGTGCCAGCACCGGGGGGGGCTCCTACGAGCAGTACTTC. Amino acid sequence: CASTGGGSYEQYF.

This clone was seen a handful of times. CDR3 amino acids: CASKSQGASGYTF. CDR3 coding DNA: TGTGCCAGCAAGTCCCAGGGGGCTTCTGGCTACACCTTC. J is TRBJ1-2 and V is TRBV5-4; TRBD1 aligns across 8 bases. CDR1 is SGHNT and CDR2 is YYREEE in the germline V gene (reference sequence). The CDR3 runs to 13 residues. V trimming: 6 bases; J trimming: 7 bases; junction bases outside the gene matches: 8.

Only a few counts were recorded for this clone. CDR3: CASSPSGYTEAFF. The CDR3, as DNA: TGTGCCAGCAGCCCCTCAGGATACACTGAAGCTTTCTTT. V usage is TRBV11-2 and J usage is TRBJ1-1; the D is unclear. Germline CDR1 reads SGHAT; CDR2 reads FQNNGV. The CDR3 is 13 amino acids. V dropped 5 bases and J dropped 3 bases, with 10 bases sitting between them.

The chain has TRBV25-1 and TRBJ2-1; 7 positions match TRBD2. Germline values: CDR1 MGHDK, CDR2 SYGVNS. The V gene end was trimmed by 1 base and the J gene end by 2 bases; junction bases not matched to a gene: 5. CDR3 size: 16 residues. This chain's CDR3 is CASSEFGGGAYNEQFF. DNA of the CDR3: TGTGCCAGCAGTGAATTCGGCGGGGGAGCCTACAATGAGCAGTTCTTC.

This clone turned up a few times. CDR3: CASSPWTSGSVYEQYF. The CDR3 DNA reads as TGCGCCAGCAGCCCGTGGACTAGCGGGAGTGTCTACGAGCAGTACTTC. The gene calls are TRBV4-3 and TRBJ2-7; 13 positions match TRBD2. The CDR3 runs to 16 residues. Trimming cost V 4 bases and J 3 bases; bases outside gene matches: 6. From germline, CDR1 is LGHNA and CDR2 YSLEER.